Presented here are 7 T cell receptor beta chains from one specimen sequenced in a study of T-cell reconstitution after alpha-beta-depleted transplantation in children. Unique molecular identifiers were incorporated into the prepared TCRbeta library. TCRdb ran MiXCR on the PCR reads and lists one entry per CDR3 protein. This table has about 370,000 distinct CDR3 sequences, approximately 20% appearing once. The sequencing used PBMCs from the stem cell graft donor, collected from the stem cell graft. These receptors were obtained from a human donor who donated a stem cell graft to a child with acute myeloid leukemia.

The CDR3 DNA reads as TGCGCCAGCAGCGCGGGGACAGGGGTAAACGAATACGAGCAGTACTTC. Translation: CASSAGTGVNEYEQYF. V gene TRBV5-1 combines with J gene TRBJ2-7; TRBD1 matches at 10 bases. V gave up 4 bases and J gave up 4 bases; unmatched junction bases: 11. CDR1 SGHRS and CDR2 YFSETQ come from the germline V gene. The CDR3 runs 16 residues.

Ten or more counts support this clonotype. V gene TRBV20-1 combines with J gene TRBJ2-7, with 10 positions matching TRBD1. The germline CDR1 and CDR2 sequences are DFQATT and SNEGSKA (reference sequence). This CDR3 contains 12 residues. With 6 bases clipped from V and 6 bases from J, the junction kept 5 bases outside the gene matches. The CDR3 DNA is TGCAGTGCCAGACAGGGGGCAGGCGAGCAGTACTTC. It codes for CSARQGAGEQYF.

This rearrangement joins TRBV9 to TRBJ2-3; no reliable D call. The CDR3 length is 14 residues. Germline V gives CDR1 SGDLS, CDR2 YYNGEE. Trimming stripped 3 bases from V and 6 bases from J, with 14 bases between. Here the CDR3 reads CASSALLFADTQYF. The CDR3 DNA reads TGTGCCAGCAGCGCCCTGCTGTTCGCCGATACGCAGTATTTT.

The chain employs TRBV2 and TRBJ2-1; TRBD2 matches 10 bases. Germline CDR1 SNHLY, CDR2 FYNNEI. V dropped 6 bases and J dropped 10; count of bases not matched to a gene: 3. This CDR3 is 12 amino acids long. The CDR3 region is CASRRGLAEQFF. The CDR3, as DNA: TGTGCCAGCAGGAGGGGACTAGCGGAGCAGTTCTTC.

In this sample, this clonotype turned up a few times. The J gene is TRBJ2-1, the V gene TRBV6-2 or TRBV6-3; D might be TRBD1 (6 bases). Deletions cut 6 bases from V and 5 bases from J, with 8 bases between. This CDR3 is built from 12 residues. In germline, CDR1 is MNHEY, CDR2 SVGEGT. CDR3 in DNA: TGTGCCAGCAGACGACAGGACAATGAGCAGTTCTTC. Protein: CASRRQDNEQFF.

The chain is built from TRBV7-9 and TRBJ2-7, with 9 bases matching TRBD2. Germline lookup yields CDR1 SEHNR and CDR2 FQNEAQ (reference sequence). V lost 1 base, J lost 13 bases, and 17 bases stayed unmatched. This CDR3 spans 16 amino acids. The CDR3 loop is CASSLGGLREGDERYF. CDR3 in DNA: TGTGCCAGCAGCTTAGGAGGTCTGCGGGAGGGCGACGAGCGCTACTTC.

The CDR3 here is CATSDRGRTSYNEQFF. For the CDR3, the DNA is TGTGCCACCAGTGATCGCGGGAGGACGTCCTACAATGAGCAGTTCTTC. The J gene is TRBJ2-1, the V gene TRBV24-1, with 8 bases fitting TRBD2. This CDR3 has 16 amino acids. From germline, CDR1 is KGHDR and CDR2 SFDVKD. With 3 bases clipped from V and 1 base from J, the junction kept 4 bases outside the gene matches.